The 14 T cell receptor beta chains below all came from one sample that was sequenced in a study of CD8 T cells in ankylosing spondylitis. TCRdb itself ran the 5' RACE reads through MiXCR, one entry per CDR3 protein. The sample holds fewer than 150,000 distinct CDR3 sequences, 6% to 8.5% seen once. Material: blood, either unsorted or a sorted T cell fraction (not recorded which). The receptors here all came from a female donor with ankylosing spondylitis or in good health (not recorded which).

This clonotype was observed a few times. This chain connects TRBV20-1 to TRBJ2-3; 9 bases agree with TRBD2. V shed 3 bases and J 5 bases; nucleotides not matched to a gene: 6. The germline V gene encodes CDR1 DFQATT and CDR2 SNEGSKA (reference sequence). The CDR3 totals 14 residues. The CDR3 bases are TGCAGTGCTAGGCTTAGCGGGGGTTTAGATACGCAGTATTTT. The encoded protein is CSARLSGGLDTQYF.

The sample holds many counts of this clonotype. The rearrangement joins TRBV20-1 to TRBJ2-5, with D possibly being TRBD2 (6 bases). Per germline, CDR1 DFQATT and CDR2 SNEGSKA (reference sequence). V was cut by 4 bases and J by 7 bases, with 19 bases left in between. CDR3 length: 14 residues. The CDR3 reads CSAKRDLGGVTQYF. The CDR3 bases are TGCAGTGCTAAACGGGACTTGGGGGGTGTGACCCAGTACTTC.

Ten or more counts support this clonotype. The V gene is TRBV15, the J gene TRBJ1-5, with unresolved D. Trimming removed 1 base at V and 2 bases at J, with 18 bases between. The length of the CDR3 is 18 residues. The germline V gene has CDR1 LNHNV and CDR2 YYDKDF (reference sequence). Written as DNA, the CDR3 is TGTGCCACCAGCAGAGGGGGAGGAGCTGGATTTGGCAATCAGCCCCAGCATTTT. It translates to CATSRGGGAGFGNQPQHF.

The rearrangement uses TRBV6-6 and TRBJ1-1; a possible D gene is TRBD1 (5 bases). CDR3 length equals 13 residues. Germline CDR1 and CDR2: MNHNY and SVGAGI (reference sequence). V was pared by 2 bases and J by 5 bases, with 9 bases between. CDR3: CASSYVGETEAFF. Written as DNA, the CDR3 is TGTGCCAGCAGTTACGTGGGGGAAACTGAAGCTTTCTTT.

Many counts were recorded for this clonotype. V usage is TRBV28 and J usage is TRBJ1-2; D unresolved. V dropped 6 bases and J dropped 3 bases, with 8 bases sitting between them. CDR3 length: 12 amino acids. CDR1 and CDR2 from the germline V gene are MDHEN and SYDVKM. The CDR3 nucleotides read TGTGCCAGCAGCGAGGAGGACTATGGCTACACCTTC. It translates to CASSEEDYGYTF.

In this sample, this clonotype turned up many times. The chain couples TRBV12-3 or TRBV12-4 to TRBJ1-1; the match to TRBD1 covers 11 bases. The CDR3 is made up of 15 amino acids. V trimming: 5 bases; J trimming: 0 bases; junction bases outside the gene matches: 2. CDR3 nucleotide sequence: TGTGCCAGCAGTGGACAGGGGGCAATGAACACTGAAGCTTTCTTT. It is translated as CASSGQGAMNTEAFF.

This clonotype was picked up many times. The chain is built from TRBV5-1 and TRBJ2-3; 16 nucleotides agree with TRBD2. The CDR3 runs to 20 residues. V shed 2 bases and J 4 bases; nucleotides not matched to a gene: 13. Germline CDR1 and CDR2: SGHRS and YFSETQ. The CDR3: CASSFGPGTSGGAVADTQYF. The CDR3 DNA reads as TGCGCCAGCAGCTTCGGCCCCGGGACTAGCGGGGGGGCCGTCGCAGATACGCAGTATTTT.

The sample holds many counts of this clonotype. The V and J genes are TRBV9 and TRBJ2-3; no reliable D call. In germline, CDR1 is SGDLS, CDR2 YYNGEE. Between the trimmed V and J ends, which lost 4 bases and 7 bases, there was a span of 13 bases. This CDR3 is built from 13 residues. Written as DNA, the CDR3 is TGTGCCAGCAGCACAGCCCCCCTATATACGCAGTATTTT. Translation gives CASSTAPLYTQYF. The variable domain in full, with the rest retrieved from reference TRBV9 and TRBJ2-3, is DSGVTQTPKHLITATGQRVTLRCSPRSGDLSVYWYQQSLDQGLQFLIQYYNGEERAKGNILERFSAQQFPDLHSELNLSSLELGDSALYFCASSTAPLYTQYFGPGTRLTVL.

This clonotype was picked up many times. The chain is built from TRBV9 and TRBJ2-3; 16 nucleotides agree with TRBD2. Germline V gene data show CDR1 as SGDLS and CDR2 as YYNGEE. CDR3 length: 17 residues. J was trimmed by 6 bases and V by 3 bases; bases with no gene match: 7. CDR3 sequence: CASSGGTSGGAFDTQYF. In DNA, the CDR3 is TGTGCCAGCAGCGGGGGGACTAGCGGGGGGGCATTCGATACGCAGTATTTT. Looking up the rest from reference TRBV9 and TRBJ2-3 gives the full variable domain: DSGVTQTPKHLITATGQRVTLRCSPRSGDLSVYWYQQSLDQGLQFLIQYYNGEERAKGNILERFSAQQFPDLHSELNLSSLELGDSALYFCASSGGTSGGAFDTQYFGPGTRLTVL.

This clonotype showed up many times. The V and J genes are TRBV7-6 and TRBJ2-5; D gene unclear. Trimming removed 3 bases at V and 4 bases at J, with 9 bases between. In germline, CDR1 is SGHVS, CDR2 FNYEAQ. The CDR3 loop spans 13 amino acids. The DNA of the CDR3 is TGTGCCAGCAGCTTTCTTACGCTAGAGACCCAGTACTTC. Its translation: CASSFLTLETQYF. Combining the CDR3 with reference TRBV7-6 and TRBJ2-5 gives the whole variable domain GAGVSQSPRYKVTKRGQDVALRCDPISGHVSLYWYRQALGQGPEFLTYFNYEAQQDKSGLPNDRFSAERPEGSISTLTIQRTEQRDSAMYRCASSFLTLETQYFGPGTRLLVL.

CDR3 sequence (DNA): TGTGCCAGCAGAGCCAGACAGTTAATTAACTATGGCTACACCTTC. This translates into CASRARQLINYGYTF. The chain combines TRBV28 with TRBJ1-2, with TRBD1 as a possible D gene (5 bases). The CDR3 runs 15 residues. Germline CDR1 and CDR2: MDHEN and SYDVKM. Deletions cut 6 bases from V and 1 base from J, with 15 bases between.

This clonotype was seen repeatedly, ten times or more. The chain has TRBV6-2 or TRBV6-3 and TRBJ1-2, with D unresolved. CDR1 is MNHEY, CDR2 SVGEGT, per germline. Trimming removed 6 bases from V and 8 bases from J, with 13 bases in between. The CDR3 loop spans 12 amino acids. CDR3 in DNA: TGTGCCAGCAGCCCTGATAGAGGAGGCTACACCTTC. Amino acids: CASSPDRGGYTF.

J is TRBJ2-2 and V is TRBV7-9, with D uncertain. The germline CDR1 and CDR2 sequences are SEHNR and FQNEAQ (reference sequence). The V gene lost 0 bases and the J gene lost 4 bases, with 9 bases spanning the gap. The CDR3 is made up of 15 amino acids. The CDR3 nucleotides are TGTGCCAGCAGCTTAGCCGAGAGAGCCACCGGGGAGCTGTTTTTT. Its translation: CASSLAERATGELFF.

This clonotype appeared many times. The chain links TRBV5-1 to TRBJ2-3, with 7 bases lining up with TRBD2. The CDR3 loop spans 14 amino acids. The junction had 7 bases not matched to a gene; V was cut back by 4 bases and J by 5 bases. CDR1 and CDR2 from the germline V gene are SGHRS and YFSETQ. The CDR3 nucleotides read TGCGCCAGCAGCCCCGCGCGGGGGAAAGATACGCAGTATTTT. It specifies CASSPARGKDTQYF. Filled out from reference TRBV5-1 and TRBJ2-3, the complete variable domain reads KAGVTQTPRYLIKTRGQQVTLSCSPISGHRSVSWYQQTPGQGLQFLFEYFSETQRNKGNFPGRFSGRQFSNSRSEMNVSTLELGDSALYLCASSPARGKDTQYFGPGTRLTVL.